The sequence of this T cell receptor beta chain was determined in a study of blood T cell repertoires in COVID-19. In the study overall: Sources were T cells, B-cell-depleted T cells, or PBMCs; the material itself was cDNA or gDNA.

Trimming cost V 5 bases and J 2 bases, with 13 bases left between them. CDR3 length: 15 amino acids. Germline values: CDR1 PRHDT, CDR2 FYEKMQ (reference sequence). The table came from immunoSEQ multiplex PCR; TCRdb's copy has only in-frame clones and leaves some out. The sample records about 50,000 clones, roughly nine tenths being singletons. V usage is TRBV13 and J usage is TRBJ2-1, with D possibly matching TRBD2 (7 bases). The sequencing input was peripheral blood. The TCR was taken from a human donor in a cohort sampled during active COVID-19. The CDR3: CASSTRGGAYNEQFF. The CDR3 DNA is TGTGCCAGCAGCACAAGAGGGGGGGCCTACAATGAGCAGTTCTTC.